The rows below give T cell receptor beta chains drawn from one sample of a study of blood T cell repertoires in COVID-19. Measured with immunoSEQ multiplex PCR; TCRdb has only the in-frame clones, and not every one. This sample has tens of thousands of clones; 75% to 95% occur once, and the top ten carry about 6.5%. Source material: peripheral blood. Receptor source: a man in his forties or fifties with active COVID-19. Each CDR3 is given with its conserved first and last residue. The D gene is left open where the match is weak. Clone size is shown for a subset of rows, as once, few, many or a class of expanded clone.

V	size	J	D	CDR3	DNA
TRBV4-1	NA	TRBJ2-1	TRBD2	CASSPGVAGSTYNEQFF	TGCGCCAGCAGCCCAGGGGTAGCGGGGTCTACCTACAATGAGCAGTTCTTC
TRBV7-9	NA	TRBJ2-2	TRBD2	CASSLPGGGPQNTGELFF	TGTGCCAGCAGCTTACCCGGCGGGGGTCCCCAGAACACCGGGGAGCTGTTTTTT
TRBV18	NA	TRBJ2-1	NA	CASSLTGGGSNEQFF	TGTGCCAGCTCATTAACAGGGGGGGGTTCGAATGAGCAGTTCTTC
TRBV4-3	NA	TRBJ2-3	TRBD2	CASSQAAGAADTQYF	TGCGCCAGCAGCCAGGCAGCGGGGGCGGCAGATACGCAGTATTTT
TRBV2	NA	TRBJ2-2	NA	CASSEPGGGTGELFF	TGTGCCAGCAGTGAACCAGGGGGAGGCACCGGGGAGCTGTTTTTT
TRBV5-1	NA	TRBJ2-2	NA	CASRDGANTGELFF	TGCGCCAGCAGGGATGGAGCAAACACCGGGGAGCTGTTTTTT
TRBV5-1	once	TRBJ2-3	TRBD2	CASSPGTNSASDTQYF	TGCGCCAGCAGCCCCGGGACTAATAGCGCTTCTGATACGCAGTATTTT
TRBV28	NA	TRBJ1-1	NA	CASSLGGARSPEAFF	TGTGCCAGCAGTTTAGGCGGGGCGAGGTCACCTGAAGCTTTCTTT
TRBV7-8	NA	TRBJ2-1	TRBD2	CASSSQRGNNEQFF	TGTGCCAGCAGCTCCCAGCGGGGGAACAATGAGCAGTTCTTC
TRBV28	NA	TRBJ2-1	TRBD1	CASSRTGGINEQFF	TGTGCCAGCAGCAGGACAGGGGGCATTAATGAGCAGTTCTTC
TRBV18	medium-sized	TRBJ1-6	NA	CASSSQGTDSYNSPLHF	TGTGCCAGCTCATCCCAGGGAACGGACTCCTATAATTCACCCCTCCACTTT
TRBV10-1	NA	TRBJ1-6	NA	CASSASKRGNSPLHF	TGCGCCAGCAGTGCCTCTAAAAGGGGGAATTCACCCCTCCACTTT
TRBV5-1	NA	TRBJ2-5	NA	CASSLGTGQETQYF	TGCGCCAGCAGCTTGGGTACGGGGCAAGAGACCCAGTACTTC
TRBV19	NA	TRBJ2-7	NA	CASSPRAGTYEQYF	TGTGCCAGTAGTCCCCGGGCAGGGACCTACGAGCAGTACTTC
TRBV6-5	NA	TRBJ2-1	NA	CASSSGTRQFF	TGTGCCAGCAGTTCGGGTACTAGGCAGTTCTTC
TRBV10-3	NA	TRBJ2-7	TRBD2	CAIRASGSGEFYEQYF	TGTGCCATCAGGGCTAGCGGGAGTGGGGAGTTCTACGAGCAGTACTTC
TRBV2	NA	TRBJ2-3	TRBD2	CASSPGLAGPTQYF	TGTGCCAGCAGTCCGGGACTAGCGGGTCCAACGCAGTATTTT
TRBV7-2	NA	TRBJ2-1	NA	CASSLEALENNEQFF	TGTGCCAGCAGCTTAGAGGCCCTGGAGAACAATGAGCAGTTCTTC
TRBV5-4	NA	TRBJ2-1	NA	CATGGGGPYNEQFF	TGTGCCACCGGAGGGGGGGGACCTTACAATGAGCAGTTCTTC
TRBV5-1	NA	TRBJ2-3	NA	CASSTPPQGIALQEGDTQYF	TGCGCCAGCAGCACCCCCCCCCAGGGGATAGCGCTTCAAGAGGGAGATACGCAGTATTTT
TRBV3-1/TRBV3-2	NA	TRBJ1-6	NA	CASSQRGGVGNSPLHF	TGTGCCAGCAGCCAGAGGGGGGGGGTCGGGAATTCACCCCTCCACTTT
TRBV6-5	NA	TRBJ1-1	NA	CASSPPGGNTEAFF	TGTGCCAGCTCTCCCCCGGGGGGGAACACTGAAGCTTTCTTT
TRBV3-1/TRBV3-2	NA	TRBJ2-7	TRBD2	CASSPDPPAGGREQYF	TGTGCCAGCAGCCCTGATCCCCCAGCGGGGGGGCGGGAGCAGTACTTC
TRBV2	NA	TRBJ2-7	NA	CASAGGAYEQYF	TGTGCCAGCGCCGGAGGGGCCTACGAGCAGTACTTC
TRBV19	NA	TRBJ2-5	TRBD1	CATAMGTAEETQYF	TGTGCCACCGCTATGGGGACAGCAGAAGAGACCCAGTACTTC
TRBV7-9	NA	TRBJ2-1	NA	CASSFMDGIRRNEQFF	TGTGCCAGCAGCTTTATGGACGGGATTCGACGGAATGAGCAGTTCTTC
TRBV5-1	NA	TRBJ2-3	TRBD2	CASSLAPGTSGRASDTQYF	TGCGCCAGCAGCTTGGCCCCCGGGACTAGCGGGAGGGCCAGCGATACGCAGTATTTT
TRBV7-2	NA	TRBJ2-3	NA	CASSLGSPTSTDTQYF	TGTGCCAGCAGCCTAGGGTCTCCGACTAGCACAGATACGCAGTATTTT
TRBV6-5	NA	TRBJ1-1	NA	CASNRVDTEAFF	TGTGCCAGCAACAGGGTGGACACTGAAGCTTTCTTT
TRBV5-1	NA	TRBJ2-7	TRBD1	CASSHPGTGVPYEQYF	TGCGCCAGCAGCCATCCCGGGACAGGGGTTCCCTACGAGCAGTACTTC
TRBV12-5	NA	TRBJ2-7	NA	CASGRVQEQYF	TGTGCTAGTGGCCGAGTACAGGAGCAGTACTTC
TRBV5-4	once	TRBJ2-1	TRBD2	CASSFRLADFNEQFF	TGTGCCAGCAGCTTTCGACTAGCGGATTTCAATGAGCAGTTCTTC
TRBV7-9	once	TRBJ2-1	TRBD1	CASSPTGGSYNEQFF	TGTGCCAGCAGCCCAACAGGGGGCTCCTACAATGAGCAGTTCTTC
TRBV5-1	NA	TRBJ2-5	TRBD2	CASSRLAGGLLQETQYF	TGCGCCAGCAGCAGGCTAGCGGGAGGGCTACTCCAAGAGACCCAGTACTTC
TRBV11-2	few	TRBJ1-2	NA	CASSLLLAESRGYTF	TGTGCCAGCAGCTTGCTCCTTGCGGAGAGTCGTGGCTACACCTTC
TRBV4-1	NA	TRBJ2-3	TRBD2	CASSQRGREAGADTQYF	TGCGCCAGCAGCCAAAGAGGGCGGGAGGCAGGAGCAGATACGCAGTATTTT
TRBV5-1	once	TRBJ2-1	NA	CASSTGQTSYNEQFF	TGCGCCAGCAGCACCGGACAGACTTCCTACAATGAGCAGTTCTTC
TRBV7-9	NA	TRBJ1-4	NA	CASSQLRGLTNEKLFF	TGTGCCAGCAGTCAACTCCGTGGACTAACTAATGAAAAACTGTTTTTT
TRBV6-5	NA	TRBJ1-6	TRBD1	CASRGQGNSPLHF	TGTGCCAGTAGGGGACAGGGGAATTCACCCCTCCACTTT
TRBV3-1/TRBV3-2	NA	TRBJ2-7	NA	CASTKFGDSGSYEQYF	TGTGCCAGCACCAAATTTGGAGATTCCGGCTCCTACGAGCAGTACTTC
TRBV29-1	NA	TRBJ2-2	TRBD2	CSAGTSVAGELFF	TGCAGCGCCGGGACTAGCGTCGCCGGGGAGCTGTTTTTT
TRBV10-3	NA	TRBJ1-1	NA	CAISGNGDSEAFF	TGTGCCATCAGTGGGAACGGCGACTCTGAAGCTTTCTTT
TRBV12-3/TRBV12-4	NA	TRBJ2-1	TRBD2	CASSRGGDNEQFF	TGTGCCAGCAGTCGGGGGGGGGACAATGAGCAGTTCTTC
TRBV11-3	once	TRBJ1-1	NA	CASSLGEGAFTEAFF	TGTGCCAGCAGCTTAGGGGAAGGGGCCTTTACAGAAGCTTTCTTT
TRBV5-5	NA	TRBJ1-6	TRBD1	CARSTGVISISPLHF	TGTGCCAGGTCGACAGGGGTCATATCTATATCACCCCTCCACTTT
TRBV3-1/TRBV3-2	NA	TRBJ1-2	NA	CASRRSLGDYGYTF	TGTGCCAGCAGGAGGTCACTCGGGGATTACGGCTACACCTTC
TRBV5-4	NA	TRBJ2-1	TRBD1	CASSWTGENEQFF	TGTGCCAGCAGCTGGACAGGGGAGAATGAGCAGTTCTTC
TRBV4-1	few	TRBJ2-7	NA	CASSQGTTGIGYEQYF	TGCGCCAGCAGCCAAGGCACGACAGGAATTGGCTACGAGCAGTACTTC
TRBV10-3	few	TRBJ2-3	TRBD1	CAIRWTGDSTDTQYF	TGTGCCATCAGATGGACAGGGGACTCGACAGATACGCAGTATTTT
TRBV18	NA	TRBJ2-2	NA	CASSPRPEAGELFF	TGTGCCAGCTCACCTCGACCGGAGGCCGGGGAGCTGTTTTTT
TRBV5-1	NA	TRBJ2-3	TRBD2	CASSLGLAGGRPTDTQYF	TGCGCCAGCAGCTTGGGACTAGCGGGGGGCCGCCCCACAGATACGCAGTATTTT
TRBV10-3	NA	TRBJ2-7	NA	CAISATPYEQYF	TGTGCCATCAGTGCTACTCCTTACGAGCAGTACTTC
TRBV7-2	NA	TRBJ2-2	NA	CASNQYKGSGELFF	TGTGCCAGCAACCAGTACAAGGGGTCGGGGGAGCTGTTTTTT
TRBV7-6	NA	TRBJ1-4	NA	CASSLVDNVREKLFF	TGTGCCAGCAGCTTAGTGGATAATGTCAGGGAAAAACTGTTTTTT
TRBV7-2	NA	TRBJ1-4	NA	CASSLNRPPGEKLFF	TGTGCCAGCAGCTTAAACCGGCCACCGGGGGAAAAACTGTTTTTT
TRBV6-4	once	TRBJ2-1	TRBD2	CASSDEAGGSGEQFF	TGTGCCAGCAGTGACGAGGCGGGGGGGAGCGGTGAGCAGTTCTTC
TRBV15	NA	TRBJ1-1	TRBD1	CATSVGTGGWAFF	TGTGCCACCAGCGTCGGGACAGGGGGTTGGGCTTTCTTT